This TCR beta chain was captured by sequencing in a study of glioma-infiltrating T cells. Many counts were recorded for this clonotype. Its target is not known. Study-wide points: Above-expected tissue-blood divergence occurred in all gliomas, most in low-grade ones. CDR3 overlap between tissue and blood was very small.

Trimming at V came to 6 bases and at J to 2 bases, leaving 7 bases not matched to a gene. CDR1 SNHLY and CDR2 FYNNEI come from the germline V gene. This CDR3 is built from 16 residues. Amplification of TCR alpha and beta CDR3 regions from RNA used iRepertoire nested multiplex PCR. Tissue mRNA or PBMC total RNA, about 85-400 ng, went into one-step reverse transcription and amplification. TCRdb processed the multiplex PCR reads anew with MiXCR; each CDR3 protein has one entry. The sample shows 35,000 to 45,000 distinct CDR3 sequences, about a fifth of them seen only once. The genes are TRBV2 and TRBJ1-5, with 10 positions matching TRBD1. This TCR derives from a human donor with low-grade glioma or glioblastoma, undergoing nonglioma brain surgery, or in good health (not recorded which). Specimen: glioma tissue, nonneoplastic brain tissue, or PBMCs (not recorded which). The CDR3: CASSPGQGYGNQPQHF. CDR3 bases: TGTGCCAGCAGCCCGGGACAGGGGTACGGCAATCAGCCCCAGCATTTT.